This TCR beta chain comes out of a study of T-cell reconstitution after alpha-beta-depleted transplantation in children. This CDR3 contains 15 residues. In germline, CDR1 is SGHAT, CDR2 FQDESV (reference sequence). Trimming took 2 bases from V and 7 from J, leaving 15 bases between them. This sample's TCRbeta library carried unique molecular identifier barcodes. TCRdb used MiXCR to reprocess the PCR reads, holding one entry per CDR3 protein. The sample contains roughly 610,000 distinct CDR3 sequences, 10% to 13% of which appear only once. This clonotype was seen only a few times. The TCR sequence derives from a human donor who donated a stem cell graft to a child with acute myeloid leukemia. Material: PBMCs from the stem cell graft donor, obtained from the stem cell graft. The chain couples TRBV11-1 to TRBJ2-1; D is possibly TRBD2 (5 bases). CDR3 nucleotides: TGTGCCAGCAGCTTAAGCGTCACTAGTAAAAATGAGCAGTTCTTC. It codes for CASSLSVTSKNEQFF. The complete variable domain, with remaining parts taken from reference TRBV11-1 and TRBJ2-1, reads EAEVAQSPRYKITEKSQAVAFWCDPISGHATLYWYRQILGQGPELLVQFQDESVVDDSQLPKDRFSAERLKGVDSTLKIQPAELGDSAMYLCASSLSVTSKNEQFFGPGTRLTVL.